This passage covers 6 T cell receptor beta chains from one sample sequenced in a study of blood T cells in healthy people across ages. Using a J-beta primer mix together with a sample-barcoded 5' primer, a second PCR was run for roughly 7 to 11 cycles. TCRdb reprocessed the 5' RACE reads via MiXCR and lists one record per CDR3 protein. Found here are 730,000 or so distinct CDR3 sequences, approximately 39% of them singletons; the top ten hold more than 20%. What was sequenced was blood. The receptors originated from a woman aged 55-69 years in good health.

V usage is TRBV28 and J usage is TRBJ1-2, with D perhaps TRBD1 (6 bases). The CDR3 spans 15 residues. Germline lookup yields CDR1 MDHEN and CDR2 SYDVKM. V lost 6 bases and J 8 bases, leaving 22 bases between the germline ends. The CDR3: CASSAGHSKRNGYTF. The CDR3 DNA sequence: TGTGCCAGCAGCGCGGGACACTCTAAAAGAAACGGCTACACCTTC.

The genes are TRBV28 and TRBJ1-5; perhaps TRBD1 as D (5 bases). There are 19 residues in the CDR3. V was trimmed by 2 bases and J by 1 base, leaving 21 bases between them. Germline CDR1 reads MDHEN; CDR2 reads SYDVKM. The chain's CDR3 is CASSLRLNSRAPSNQPQHF. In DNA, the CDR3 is TGTGCCAGCAGTTTAAGACTCAATTCCAGGGCCCCAAGCAATCAGCCCCAGCATTTT.

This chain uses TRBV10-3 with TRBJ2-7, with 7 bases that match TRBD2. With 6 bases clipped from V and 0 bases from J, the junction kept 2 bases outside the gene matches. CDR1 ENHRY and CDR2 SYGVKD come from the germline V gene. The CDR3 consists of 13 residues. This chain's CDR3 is CAISGGSSYEQYF. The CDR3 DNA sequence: TGTGCCATCAGCGGGGGGAGCTCCTACGAGCAGTACTTC.

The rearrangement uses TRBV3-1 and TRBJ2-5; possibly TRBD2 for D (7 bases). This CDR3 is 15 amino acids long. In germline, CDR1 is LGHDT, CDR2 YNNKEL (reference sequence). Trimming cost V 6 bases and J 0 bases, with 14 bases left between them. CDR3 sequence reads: CASRARGGYQETQYF. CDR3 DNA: TGTGCCAGCAGAGCGCGCGGGGGCTACCAAGAGACCCAGTACTTC.

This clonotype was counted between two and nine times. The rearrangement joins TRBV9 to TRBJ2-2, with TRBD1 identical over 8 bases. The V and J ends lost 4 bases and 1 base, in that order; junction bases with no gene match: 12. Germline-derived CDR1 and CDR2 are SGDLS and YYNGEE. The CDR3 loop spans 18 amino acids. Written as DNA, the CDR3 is TGTGCCAGCAGCCAGCGTAACAGGGGGAACAGGAACACCGGGGAGCTGTTTTTT. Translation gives CASSQRNRGNRNTGELFF.

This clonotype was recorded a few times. The CDR3 DNA reads TGTGCCAGCAGCTCGGACAGGGGGGTAGGAGAGACCCAGTACTTC. Protein: CASSSDRGVGETQYF. V gene TRBV7-9 combines with J gene TRBJ2-4; 10 bases align to TRBD1. The assigned J gene may be wrong: the sequence end matches TRBJ2-5 better. Germline V gene sequence: CDR1 SEHNR, CDR2 FQNEAQ (reference sequence). This CDR3 has 15 residues.